The T cell receptor beta chain under discussion was sequenced for a study of shared clonotypes between healthy human individuals. The study's findings and limits: Sequencing depth was expected to influence donor clonotype sharing.

The germline V gene has CDR1 MGHRA and CDR2 YSYEKL. V lost 0 bases, J lost 7 bases, and 9 bases stayed unmatched. This CDR3 comprises 16 residues. Using immunoSEQ multiplex PCR, the repertoire was profiled, and TCRdb retains in-frame clones only, with some absent. This table has roughly 2.1 million clones, about 93% appearing once. In the case of this clone: Its antigen is unknown.

Terminally differentiated effector memory CD45RA+ cells were excluded from the naive CD8 cells, which were CD45RO-negative and positively selected for CCR7. The chain joins TRBV4-1 to TRBJ2-7, with 10 bases fitting TRBD2. This clonotype was sampled from a man between 18 and 35 years old in good health. Some clones in this sample may be carry-over from other donors' samples. The sample was naive CD8+ T cells from PBMCs. The CDR3 DNA is TGCGCCAGCAGCCAAGATGGGCTAGCGGGAGAGGGAGAGCAGTACTTC. Its translation: CASSQDGLAGEGEQYF.